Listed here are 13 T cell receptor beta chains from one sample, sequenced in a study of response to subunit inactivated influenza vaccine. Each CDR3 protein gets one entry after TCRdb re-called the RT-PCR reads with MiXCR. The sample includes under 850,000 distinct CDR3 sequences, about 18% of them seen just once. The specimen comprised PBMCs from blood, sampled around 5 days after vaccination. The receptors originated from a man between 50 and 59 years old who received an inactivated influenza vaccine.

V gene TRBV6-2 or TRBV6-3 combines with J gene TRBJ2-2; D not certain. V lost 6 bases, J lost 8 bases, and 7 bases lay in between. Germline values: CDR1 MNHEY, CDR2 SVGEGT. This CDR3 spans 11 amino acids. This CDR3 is CASSQHGELFF. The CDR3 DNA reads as TGTGCCAGCAGCCAACATGGGGAGCTGTTTTTT.

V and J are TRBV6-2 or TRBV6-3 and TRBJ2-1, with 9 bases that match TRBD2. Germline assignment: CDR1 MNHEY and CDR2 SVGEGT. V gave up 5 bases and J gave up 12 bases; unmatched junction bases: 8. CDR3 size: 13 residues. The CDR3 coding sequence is TGTGCCAGCAGTCCCGGGACTAGCTCGAGGCAGTTCTTC. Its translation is CASSPGTSSRQFF.

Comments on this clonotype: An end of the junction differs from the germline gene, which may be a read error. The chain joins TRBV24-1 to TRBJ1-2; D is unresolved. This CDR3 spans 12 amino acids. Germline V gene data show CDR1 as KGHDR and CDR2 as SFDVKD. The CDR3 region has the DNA TGTGCCACCAGTGATAGAAGGACCAACAAATTCTTC. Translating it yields CATSDRRTNKFF.

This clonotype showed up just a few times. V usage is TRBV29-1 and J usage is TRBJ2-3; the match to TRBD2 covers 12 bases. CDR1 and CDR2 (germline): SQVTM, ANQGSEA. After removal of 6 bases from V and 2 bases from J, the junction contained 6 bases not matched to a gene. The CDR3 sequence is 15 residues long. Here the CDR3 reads CSVATSGSSTDTQYF. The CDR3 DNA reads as TGCAGCGTCGCGACTAGCGGGAGCTCCACAGATACGCAGTATTTT.

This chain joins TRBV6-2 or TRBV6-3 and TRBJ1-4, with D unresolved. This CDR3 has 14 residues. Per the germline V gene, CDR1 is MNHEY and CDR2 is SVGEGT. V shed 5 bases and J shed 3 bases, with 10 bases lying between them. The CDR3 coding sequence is TGTGCCAGCAGTCGACACCTTCCTAATGAAAAACTGTTTTTT. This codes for CASSRHLPNEKLFF.

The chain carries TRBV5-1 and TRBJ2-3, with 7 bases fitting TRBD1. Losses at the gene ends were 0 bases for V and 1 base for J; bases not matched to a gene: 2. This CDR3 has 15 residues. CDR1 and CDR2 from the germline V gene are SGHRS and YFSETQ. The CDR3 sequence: CASSLGDSRTDTQYF. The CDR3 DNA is TGCGCCAGCAGCTTGGGGGACAGCCGCACAGATACGCAGTATTTT.

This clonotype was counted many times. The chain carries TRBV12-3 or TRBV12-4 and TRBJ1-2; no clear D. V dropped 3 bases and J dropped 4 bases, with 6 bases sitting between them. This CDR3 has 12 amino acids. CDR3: CASSFSSYGYTF. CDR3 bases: TGTGCCAGCAGTTTCTCCAGCTATGGCTACACCTTC.

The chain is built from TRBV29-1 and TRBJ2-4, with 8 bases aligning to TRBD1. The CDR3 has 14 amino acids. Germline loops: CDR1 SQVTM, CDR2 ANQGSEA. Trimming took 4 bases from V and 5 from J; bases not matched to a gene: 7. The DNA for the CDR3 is TGCAGCGTTGGTCCAGGGGGCGGGCAAAACATTCAGTACTTC. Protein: CSVGPGGGQNIQYF.

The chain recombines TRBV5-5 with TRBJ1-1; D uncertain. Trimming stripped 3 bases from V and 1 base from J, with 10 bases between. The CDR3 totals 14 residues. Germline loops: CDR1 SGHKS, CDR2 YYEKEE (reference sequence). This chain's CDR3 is CASSYRGRNTEAFF. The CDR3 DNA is TGTGCCAGCAGCTACCGGGGAAGGAACACTGAAGCTTTCTTT.

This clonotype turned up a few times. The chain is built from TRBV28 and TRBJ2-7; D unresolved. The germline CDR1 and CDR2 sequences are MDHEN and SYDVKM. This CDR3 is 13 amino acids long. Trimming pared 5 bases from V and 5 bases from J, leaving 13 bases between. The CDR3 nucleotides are TGTGCCAGCAGTAGCCGCCGGCGTGACGAGCAGTACTTC. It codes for CASSSRRRDEQYF.

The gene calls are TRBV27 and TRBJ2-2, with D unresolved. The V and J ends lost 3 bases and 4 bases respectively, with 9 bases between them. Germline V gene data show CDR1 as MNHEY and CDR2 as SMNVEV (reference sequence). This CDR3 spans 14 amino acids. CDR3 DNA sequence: TGTGCCAGCAGTTTCCAGTTTAGCACCGGGGAGCTGTTTTTT. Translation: CASSFQFSTGELFF.

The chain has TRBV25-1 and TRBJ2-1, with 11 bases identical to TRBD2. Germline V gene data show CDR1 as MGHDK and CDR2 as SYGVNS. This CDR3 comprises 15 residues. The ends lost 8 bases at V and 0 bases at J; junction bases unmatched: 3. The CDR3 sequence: CASAGTSGSYNEQFF. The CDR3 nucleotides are TGTGCCAGCGCCGGGACTAGCGGCTCCTACAATGAGCAGTTCTTC. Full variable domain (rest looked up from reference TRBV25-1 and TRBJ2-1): EADIYQTPRYLVIGTGKKITLECSQTMGHDKMYWYQQDPGMELHLIHYSYGVNSTEKGDLSSESTVSRIRTEHFPLTLESARPSHTSQYLCASAGTSGSYNEQFFGPGTRLTVL.

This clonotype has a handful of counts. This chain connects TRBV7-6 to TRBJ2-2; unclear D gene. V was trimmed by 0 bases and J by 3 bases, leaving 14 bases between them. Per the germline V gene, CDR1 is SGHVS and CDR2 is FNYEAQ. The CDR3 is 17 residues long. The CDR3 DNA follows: TGTGCCAGCAGCTTAGCCGTTGTCGCGGTCGACACCGGGGAGCTGTTTTTT. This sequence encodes CASSLAVVAVDTGELFF.